These 16 T cell receptor beta chains share one sample of origin, sequenced in a study of Ad26.COV2.S vaccination and SARS-CoV-2 variants. Produced via immunoSEQ multiplex PCR; TCRdb's table is partial and in-frame only. The sample lists hundreds of thousands of clones, 80% to 90% occurring once. Treatment here: roughly 20 received Ad26.COV2.S at low or high dose, single or two shots; a few received placebo; per-sample allocation not given. The investigators took samples on day 63 after the first vaccine or placebo injection. Sequences were derived from peripheral blood, sampled in a trial of Ad26.COV2.S vaccine versus placebo. The receptors shown here come from a person aged 18-65 years who received the Ad26.COV2.S COVID-19 vaccine or a placebo.

The chain employs TRBV11-2 and TRBJ2-4; D tentatively fits TRBD1 or TRBD2 (5 bases each). CDR1 and CDR2 from the germline V gene are SGHAT and FQNNGV. Trimming left V 0 bases short and J 15 bases short, with 15 bases between. There are 13 residues in the CDR3. The CDR3 protein is CASSLERGRPLYF. The CDR3 region has the DNA TGTGCCAGCAGCTTAGAGAGGGGCCGACCTTTGTACTTC.

The chain uses TRBV2 and TRBJ1-2; perhaps TRBD1 as D (6 bases). Trimming left V 8 bases short and J 3 bases short, with 19 bases between. Germline CDR1 is SNHLY and CDR2 is FYNNEI. This CDR3 has 15 amino acids. The CDR3 nucleotides are TGTGCCAGCGTACCCTCTTATAGACAGGACTATGGCTACACCTTC. Its translation: CASVPSYRQDYGYTF.

The chain couples TRBV6-1 to TRBJ1-6, with TRBD1 identical over 7 bases. The CDR3 runs to 16 residues. V gave up 4 bases and J gave up 6 bases; unmatched junction bases: 9. Germline assignment: CDR1 MNHNS and CDR2 SASEGT. The CDR3 DNA sequence: TGTGCCAGCAGTGTTACGACAGGGCGACGTAATTCACCCCTCCACTTT. It yields the protein CASSVTTGRRNSPLHF.

This clone was recorded a few times. V usage is TRBV7-2 and J usage is TRBJ2-7; 8 bases are shared with TRBD2. The V gene's germline CDR1 is SGHTA and CDR2 FQGNSA. The CDR3 runs 14 residues. V lost 2 bases to trimming and J lost 9 bases; unmatched junction nucleotides: 9. The CDR3 here is CASSLIAGMIGQYV. CDR3 nucleotides: TGTGCCAGCAGCTTAATAGCGGGGATGATTGGGCAGTACGTC.

The genes are TRBV6-1 and TRBJ1-5, with D unresolved. The CDR3 sequence is 17 residues long. The germline V gene has CDR1 MNHNS and CDR2 SASEGT. The V end lost 1 base, the J end lost 0 bases, and 13 bases lay between the germline ends. The chain's CDR3 is CASSEGQAVYSNQPQHF. The DNA of the CDR3 is TGTGCCAGCAGTGAAGGGCAGGCGGTGTATAGCAATCAGCCCCAGCATTTT.

This rearrangement joins TRBV28 to TRBJ1-5; 8 bases match TRBD1. V shed 5 bases, J shed 0 bases, and the junction held 6 bases outside the gene matches. CDR1 MDHEN and CDR2 SYDVKM come from the germline V gene. There are 16 residues in the CDR3. The CDR3 spells CASSPGTGYSNQPQHF. CDR3 bases: TGTGCCAGCAGTCCAGGGACAGGATATAGCAATCAGCCCCAGCATTTT.

This chain joins TRBV5-1 and TRBJ1-6; 8 bases fit TRBD1. Trimming cost V 3 bases and J 7 bases; bases outside gene matches: 6. This CDR3 contains 15 residues. CDR1 SGHRS and CDR2 YFSETQ come from the germline V gene. The CDR3 here is CASSSQGVGNSPLHF. The CDR3 nucleotides are TGCGCCAGCAGCTCACAGGGGGTTGGGAATTCACCCCTCCACTTT.

The CDR3 DNA reads TGTGCCAGCAGCCCACAGGGAACTAATGAAAAACTGTTTTTT. Translating gives CASSPQGTNEKLFF. This chain joins TRBV4-2 and TRBJ1-4; weak D call: TRBD1 (6 bases). The V end lost 4 bases, the J end lost 1 base, and 7 bases lay between the germline ends. The germline CDR1 and CDR2 sequences are LGHNA and YNFKEQ. CDR3 size: 14 residues.

The genes are TRBV4-3 and TRBJ1-5, with 9 positions matching TRBD1. The CDR3 sequence is 15 residues long. Germline values: CDR1 LGHNA, CDR2 YSLEER. V gave up 5 bases and J gave up 2 bases; unmatched junction bases: 4. In DNA, the CDR3 is TGCGCCAGCAGCAAAGGGACAGGGCGCAATCAGCCCCAGCATTTT. It encodes CASSKGTGRNQPQHF.

In its sample, this clone was seen once. One end of the junction does not line up with germline, which may come from a read error. The chain combines TRBV5-1 with TRBJ1-1; D is perhaps TRBD1 (6 bases). This CDR3 has 14 amino acids. Germline-derived CDR1 and CDR2 are SGHRS and YFSETQ. The CDR3 nucleotides are TGCGCCACCAGCCTGGAGGGGGGGTACACTGAAGCTTTCTTT. Its translation: CATSLEGGYTEAFF.

The chain joins TRBV7-2 to TRBJ2-4; 7 nucleotides agree with TRBD1. The CDR3 is 15 residues long. In germline, CDR1 is SGHTA, CDR2 FQGNSA. V was clipped by 4 bases and J by 1 base; unmatched bases: 4. CDR3 sequence reads: CASSSLQGAKNIQYF. As DNA, the CDR3 is TGTGCCAGCAGCTCTCTACAGGGGGCCAAAAACATTCAGTACTTC.

Only a few counts were recorded for this clone. The rearrangement joins TRBV3-1 (or the pseudogene TRBV3-2) to TRBJ2-5; no definite D call. The germline gives CDR1 LGHDT, CDR2 YNNKEL (reference sequence). This CDR3 region has 11 residues. V lost 4 bases and J lost 4, with 4 bases in between. As DNA, the CDR3 is TGTGCCAGCAGCCTCGCAGAGACCCAGTACTTC. It is translated as CASSLAETQYF.

V and J are TRBV5-1 and TRBJ1-5; D unclear. Germline V gene sequence: CDR1 SGHRS, CDR2 YFSETQ. CDR3 length: 13 residues. The V and J ends lost 1 base and 1 base respectively, with 3 bases between them. The CDR3: CASSLQSNQPQHF. Here the CDR3 DNA reads TGCGCCAGCAGCTTGCAGAGCAATCAGCCCCAGCATTTT.

The chain couples TRBV29-1 to TRBJ2-2; D unclear. Trimming shortened V by 5 bases and J by 1 base, and 11 bases separated the two germline ends. The germline CDR1 and CDR2 sequences are SQVTM and ANQGSEA. CDR3 size: 14 residues. CDR3 sequence (DNA): TGCAGCGTTAAGCTGTCCCTGAACACCGGGGAGCTGTTTTTT. Translating gives CSVKLSLNTGELFF.

The J gene is TRBJ1-5, the V gene TRBV28; D uncertain. The CDR3 runs 14 residues. Germline V gene sequence: CDR1 MDHEN, CDR2 SYDVKM. V gave up 5 bases and J gave up 3 bases, with 11 bases separating them. The CDR3 here is CASSTGQHNQPQHF. CDR3 nucleotides: TGTGCCAGCAGTACGGGCCAGCACAATCAGCCCCAGCATTTT. The full variable domain, completed using reference TRBV28 and TRBJ1-5, is DVKVTQSSRYLVKRTGEKVFLECVQDMDHENMFWYRQDPGLGLRLIYFSYDVKMKEKGDIPEGYSVSREKKERFSLILESASTNQTSMYLCASSTGQHNQPQHFGDGTRLSIL.

This sequence joins TRBV7-9 and TRBJ2-3; D unclear. The V end was cut by 11 bases, the J end by 1 base, with 13 bases between. CDR1 and CDR2 from the germline V gene are SEHNR and FQNEAQ (reference sequence). This CDR3 has 13 residues. In nucleotides, the CDR3 is TGTGCCCTACTATCCGCGGGCACAGATACGCAGTATTTT. It encodes CALLSAGTDTQYF.